The 17 T cell receptor beta chains listed next were all sequenced from one sample in a study of Graves' ophthalmopathy and Graves' hyperthyroidism. Researchers took RNA transcripts and amplified TCR beta CDR3 regions from them. HTBI primers primed a first-round RT-PCR, and a second-round multiplex PCR followed. TCRdb analysed the multiplex PCR reads with MiXCR anew, one entry per CDR3 protein. This table has a few hundred thousand distinct CDR3 sequences, roughly 15% appearing once. Sequences were obtained from peripheral blood. Receptors originate from an adult woman with stable Graves' hyperthyroidism.

The V and J genes are TRBV10-3 and TRBJ2-5; a possible D gene is TRBD2 (5 bases). CDR1 is ENHRY, CDR2 SYGVKD, per germline. This CDR3 comprises 14 residues. Trimming removed 0 bases from V and 4 bases from J, with 9 bases in between. CDR3 loop: CAISESPGRETQYF. The CDR3 DNA follows: TGTGCCATCAGTGAGTCTCCGGGAAGAGAGACCCAGTACTTC.

In this sample, this clonotype turned up many times. The chain employs TRBV30 and TRBJ2-7, with TRBD1 identical over 10 bases. The CDR3 is 15 amino acids. V trimming: 7 bases; J trimming: 4 bases; junction bases outside the gene matches: 13. Germline V gene sequence: CDR1 GTSNPN, CDR2 SVGIG (reference sequence). CDR3 nucleotide sequence: TGTGCCTCGAACCTGTGGGACAGGGGTGCGTACGAGCAGTACTTC. This translates into CASNLWDRGAYEQYF.

The sample holds one count of this clonotype. This sequence joins TRBV12-3 or TRBV12-4 and TRBJ1-1; the D is unclear. Trimming pared 6 bases from V and 1 base from J, leaving 12 bases between. The CDR3 runs 14 residues. The CDR3 sequence: CASSLIRRNTEAFF. For the CDR3, the DNA is TGTGCCAGCAGCTTAATCCGGAGGAACACTGAAGCTTTCTTT.

At least ten counts were recorded for this clonotype. The genes are TRBV19 and TRBJ1-5; D uncertain. The CDR3 loop spans 15 amino acids. With 3 bases removed from V and 4 bases from J, the gap between germline ends came to 13 bases. Germline CDR1 reads LNHDA; CDR2 reads SQIVND (reference sequence). The CDR3 bases are TGTGCCAGTAGTATCCGTGGGCAGCGGAATCAGCCCCAGCATTTT. It yields the protein CASSIRGQRNQPQHF. Together with reference TRBV19 and TRBJ1-5, the CDR3 gives the full variable domain: DGGITQSPKYLFRKEGQNVTLSCEQNLNHDAMYWYRQDPGQGLRLIYYSQIVNDFQKGDIAEGYSVSREKKESFPLTVTSAQKNPTAFYLCASSIRGQRNQPQHFGDGTRLSIL.

Worth noting for this clonotype: Sequence at one end of the junction differs from germline and may be a read error. This chain joins TRBV12-3 or TRBV12-4 and TRBJ2-1, with 9 bases identical to TRBD2. This CDR3 has 17 residues. The CDR3 DNA is TGTGCCAGCACTAACGGCGGGAGGGTAGCCTCCTACAATGAGAAGTTCTTC. Translated, it gives CASTNGGRVASYNEKFF.

This clonotype was observed many times. The chain couples TRBV20-1 to TRBJ2-5; 8 bases line up with TRBD2. Trimming removed 4 bases from V and 5 bases from J; junction bases left unmatched: 18. This CDR3 spans 17 amino acids. Germline values: CDR1 DFQATT, CDR2 SNEGSKA (reference sequence). CDR3 residues: CSATIHALAGGRETQYF. The CDR3 coding sequence is TGCAGTGCTACCATTCATGCGCTAGCGGGCGGTCGGGAGACCCAGTACTTC.

This clonotype was detected many times. V gene TRBV14 combines with J gene TRBJ1-3; D is uncertain. The germline V gene encodes CDR1 SGHDN and CDR2 FVKESK. The CDR3 is made up of 17 amino acids. Trimming took off 4 bases at V and 0 bases at J, with 16 bases between the two ends. Here the CDR3 DNA reads TGTGCCAGCAGCCCTTTAGGACGGGAAGACTCTGGAAACACCATATATTTT. Translating gives CASSPLGREDSGNTIYF.

The CDR3 nucleotides read TGCAGTGCTAGAGGATGGGAGGAGCAGTACTTC. It yields the protein CSARGWEEQYF. The chain carries TRBV20-1 and TRBJ2-7; weak D call: TRBD2 (5 bases). Trimming shortened V by 1 base and J by 7 bases, and 8 bases separated the two germline ends. Germline values: CDR1 DFQATT, CDR2 SNEGSKA (reference sequence). The CDR3 has 11 residues.

A word on this clonotype: In this CDR3 the conserved last residue, phenylalanine or tryptophan, is missing, so a read error is likely. The gene calls are TRBV4-3 and TRBJ2-7, with TRBD2 matching over 8 bases. This CDR3 is built from 17 residues. From germline, CDR1 is LGHNA and CDR2 YSLEER. V gave up 1 base and J gave up 0 bases; unmatched junction bases: 8. The CDR3 is CASSQGVLAESSYEQYC. CDR3 coding DNA: TGCGCCAGCAGCCAAGGAGTACTAGCGGAAAGCTCCTACGAGCAGTACTGC.

At least ten counts were recorded for this clonotype. The chain carries TRBV6-1 and TRBJ2-2; D is possibly TRBD2 (6 bases). Germline CDR1 is MNHNS and CDR2 is SASEGT. V was clipped by 8 bases and J by 5 bases, with 15 bases between them. CDR3 size: 14 residues. In DNA, the CDR3 is TGTGCCAGCTCCCCCTCGCGGGATACCGGGGAGCTGTTTTTT. It yields the protein CASSPSRDTGELFF.

This clonotype has a count of ten or more. J is TRBJ2-7 and V is TRBV6-1; D may be TRBD2 (6 bases). V lost 6 bases, J lost 5 bases, and 17 bases lay in between. CDR1 is MNHNS, CDR2 SASEGT, per germline. The CDR3 spans 14 residues. The DNA for the CDR3 is TGTGCCAGCAGCCTAGAACGGGAGCCTCACGAGCAGTACTTC. It yields the protein CASSLEREPHEQYF.

This clonotype appeared many times. The genes are TRBV2 and TRBJ2-5; the match to TRBD2 covers 7 bases. Per germline, CDR1 SNHLY and CDR2 FYNNEI. This CDR3 is built from 15 residues. Unmatched junction bases numbered 6, after V lost 4 bases and J lost 1 base. The CDR3 loop reads CASSGSSGTQETQYF. Written as DNA, the CDR3 is TGTGCCAGCAGTGGGTCTAGCGGCACCCAAGAGACCCAGTACTTC.

This clonotype was picked up many times. V is TRBV12-3 or TRBV12-4 and J is TRBJ1-3; D is perhaps TRBD1 (5 bases). Between the trimmed V and J ends, which lost 5 bases and 0 bases, there was a span of 8 bases. The CDR3 is 14 residues long. CDR3 bases: TGTGCCAGCAGTCCGACAGTCTCTGGAAACACCATATATTTT. Translation: CASSPTVSGNTIYF.

There are many counts of this clonotype. This chain connects TRBV4-1 to TRBJ2-7, with unresolved D. The ends were cut back, 1 base at V and 3 bases at J, with 13 bases in the middle. The length of the CDR3 is 15 residues. Germline V gives CDR1 MGHRA, CDR2 YSYEKL. DNA of the CDR3: TGCGCCAGCAGCCAAGGGGCGAAAAAGTACTACGAGCAGTACTTC. This encodes CASSQGAKKYYEQYF.

This clonotype was recorded at least ten times. This rearrangement joins TRBV7-9 to TRBJ2-7; 10 nucleotides align to TRBD1. Germline V gene sequence: CDR1 SEHNR, CDR2 FQNEAQ (reference sequence). The CDR3 has 15 amino acids. V shed 6 bases and J 3 bases; nucleotides not matched to a gene: 8. Here the CDR3 reads CASSSRDRGLYEQYF. CDR3 coding DNA: TGTGCCAGCAGTTCCCGGGACAGGGGACTCTACGAGCAGTACTTC.

This clonotype was seen at least ten times. J is TRBJ2-7 and V is TRBV11-2; 12 bases line up with TRBD2. Germline V gene data show CDR1 as SGHAT and CDR2 as FQNNGV. The length of the CDR3 is 15 residues. V gave up 5 bases and J gave up 5 bases; unmatched junction bases: 7. The CDR3 DNA is TGTGCCAGCAGCCGGACTAGCGGGATTAGGAACGAGCAGTACTTC. Its translation: CASSRTSGIRNEQYF.

This clonotype was found a few times. The J gene is TRBJ1-5, the V gene TRBV18; D remains unclear. Germline V CDR1 and CDR2: KGHSH, LQKENI. Trimming pared 2 bases from V and 1 base from J, leaving 12 bases between. The CDR3 runs to 16 residues. CDR3: CASSPTHRLSNQPQHF. The CDR3 region has the DNA TGTGCCAGCTCACCAACGCACAGACTGAGCAATCAGCCCCAGCATTTT.